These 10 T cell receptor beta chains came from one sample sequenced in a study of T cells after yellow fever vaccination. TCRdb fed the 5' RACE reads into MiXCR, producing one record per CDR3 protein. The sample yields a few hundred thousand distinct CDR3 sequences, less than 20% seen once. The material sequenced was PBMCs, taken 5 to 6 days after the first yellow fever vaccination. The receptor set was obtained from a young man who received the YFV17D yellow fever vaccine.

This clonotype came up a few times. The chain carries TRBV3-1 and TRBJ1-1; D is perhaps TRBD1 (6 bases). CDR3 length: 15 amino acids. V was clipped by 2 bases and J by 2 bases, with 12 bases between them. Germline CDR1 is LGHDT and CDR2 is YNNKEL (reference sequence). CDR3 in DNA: TGTGCCAGCAGCCAAAGGGGGGGACGAAACACTGAAGCTTTCTTT. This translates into CASSQRGGRNTEAFF.

The CDR3 coding sequence is TGTGCCAGCAGCTTCTGGACTAGGAAGCAGTACCAAGAGACCCAGTACTTC. Protein product: CASSFWTRKQYQETQYF. J is TRBJ2-5 and V is TRBV5-4, with TRBD2 identical over 7 bases. The CDR3 runs 17 residues. CDR1 and CDR2 (germline): SGHNT, YYREEE (reference sequence). V shed 2 bases and J 0 bases; nucleotides not matched to a gene: 10.

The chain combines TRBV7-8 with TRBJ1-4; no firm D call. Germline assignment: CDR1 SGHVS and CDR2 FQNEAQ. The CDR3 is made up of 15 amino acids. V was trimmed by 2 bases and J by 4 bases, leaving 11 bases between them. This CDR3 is CASSLILGVNEKLFF. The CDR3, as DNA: TGTGCCAGCAGCTTAATTTTGGGAGTTAATGAAAAACTGTTTTTT.

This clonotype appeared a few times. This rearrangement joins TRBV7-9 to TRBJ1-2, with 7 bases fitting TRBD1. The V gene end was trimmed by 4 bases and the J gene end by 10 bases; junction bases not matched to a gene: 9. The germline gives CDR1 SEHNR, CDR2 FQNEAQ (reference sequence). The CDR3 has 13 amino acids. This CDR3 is CASSSPTGTIYTF. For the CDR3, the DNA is TGTGCCAGCAGCTCCCCGACAGGGACAATCTACACCTTC.

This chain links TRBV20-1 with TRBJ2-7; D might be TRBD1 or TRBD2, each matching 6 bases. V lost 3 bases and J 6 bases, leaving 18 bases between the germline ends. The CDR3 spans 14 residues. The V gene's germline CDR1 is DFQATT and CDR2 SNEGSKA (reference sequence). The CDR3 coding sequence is TGCAGTGCTAGCCGACCCGGGGGCACACTCGAGCAGTACTTC. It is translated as CSASRPGGTLEQYF.

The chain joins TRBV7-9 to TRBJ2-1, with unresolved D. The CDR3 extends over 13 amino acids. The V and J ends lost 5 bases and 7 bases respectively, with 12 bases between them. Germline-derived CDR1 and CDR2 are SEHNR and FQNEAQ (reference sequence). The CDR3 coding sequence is TGTGCCAGCAGCGGGCCAAGGCGTAATGAGCAGTTCTTC. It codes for CASSGPRRNEQFF.

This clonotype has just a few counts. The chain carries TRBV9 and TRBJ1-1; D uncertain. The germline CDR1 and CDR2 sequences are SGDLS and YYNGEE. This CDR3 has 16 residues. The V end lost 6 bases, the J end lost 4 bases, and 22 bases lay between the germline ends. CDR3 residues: CASTPGVSPKGTEAFF. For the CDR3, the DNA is TGTGCCAGCACTCCCGGAGTCTCACCGAAGGGCACTGAAGCTTTCTTT. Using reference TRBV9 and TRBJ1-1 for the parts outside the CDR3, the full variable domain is DSGVTQTPKHLITATGQRVTLRCSPRSGDLSVYWYQQSLDQGLQFLIQYYNGEERAKGNILERFSAQQFPDLHSELNLSSLELGDSALYFCASTPGVSPKGTEAFFGQGTRLTVV.

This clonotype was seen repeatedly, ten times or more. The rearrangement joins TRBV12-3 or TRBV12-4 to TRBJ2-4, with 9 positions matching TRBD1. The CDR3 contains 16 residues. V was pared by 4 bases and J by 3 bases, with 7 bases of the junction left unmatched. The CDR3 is CASSSGQGSVKNIQYF. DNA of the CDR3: TGTGCCAGCAGTTCCGGACAGGGGAGTGTCAAAAACATTCAGTACTTC.

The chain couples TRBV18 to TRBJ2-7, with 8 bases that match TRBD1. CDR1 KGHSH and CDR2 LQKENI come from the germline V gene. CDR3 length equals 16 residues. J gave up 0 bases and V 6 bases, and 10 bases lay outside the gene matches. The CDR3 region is CASSPNRGKSSYEQYF. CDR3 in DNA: TGTGCCAGCTCGCCGAACAGGGGGAAAAGCTCCTACGAGCAGTACTTC.

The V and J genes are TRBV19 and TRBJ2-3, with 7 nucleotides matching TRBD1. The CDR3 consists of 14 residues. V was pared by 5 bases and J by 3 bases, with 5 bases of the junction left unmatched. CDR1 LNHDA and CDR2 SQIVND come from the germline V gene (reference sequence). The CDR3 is CASSPTGMTDTQYF. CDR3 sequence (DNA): TGTGCCAGTAGTCCGACAGGGATGACAGATACGCAGTATTTT.